The sequence of this T cell receptor beta chain was determined in a study of Graves' ophthalmopathy and Graves' hyperthyroidism. From RNA, the CDR3 regions of TCR beta chains were amplified and sequenced. Second-round multiplex PCR followed a first-round RT-PCR using HTBI primers. One entry per CDR3 protein results from TCRdb running MiXCR on the multiplex PCR reads. The sample has under 350,000 distinct CDR3 sequences, about 17% seen once. This clonotype was counted many times. Germline V CDR1 and CDR2: LNHDA, SQIVND (reference sequence). V lost 5 bases and J 0 bases, leaving 13 bases between the germline ends. CDR3 length: 15 residues. Exclusion applied to patients with other autoimmune diseases, uncontrolled infections, pregnancy or lactation.

V gene TRBV19 combines with J gene TRBJ1-1, with unresolved D. This TCR was sampled from an adult man with Graves' ophthalmopathy. The sample taken for sequencing was peripheral blood. CDR3 bases: TGTGCCAGTAGTCCCGCCCTCACGTTGAACACTGAAGCTTTCTTT. Translating gives CASSPALTLNTEAFF.